This T cell receptor (beta chain) comes out of a study of T-cell reconstitution after alpha-beta-depleted transplantation in children. Study-wide points: Several hundred expanded graft clones reportedly supplied alpha-beta T cells about two months after transplant. T-cell counts and diversity were attributed mostly to newly produced T cells one year after transplant. Surviving recipient T cells and intrathymic progenitors accounted for some patients' high TCRbeta diversity at day 60.

As to this clonotype: Its target is not known.

Unique molecular identifiers were incorporated when the TCRbeta library was constructed. TCRdb analysed the PCR reads with MiXCR anew, one entry per CDR3 protein. The table shows a few hundred thousand distinct CDR3 sequences, with approximately 24% occurring only once. V shed 1 base and J 5 bases; nucleotides not matched to a gene: 5. The CDR3 length is 16 residues. Germline V lookup: CDR1 LGHDT, CDR2 YNNKEL (reference sequence). Sequenced here: PBMCs, mostly from graft donor cells, sampled 360 days after TCRalphabeta/CD19-depleted stem cell transplant. The origin of this receptor is a female patient aged 2 to 10 who had a stem cell transplant for congenital amegakaryocytic thrombocytopenia, so the T cells may come from the graft donor. The J gene is TRBJ2-5, the V gene TRBV3-1; 12 bases match TRBD2. CDR3 in amino acids: CASSQGPSGGVETQYF. CDR3 sequence (DNA): TGTGCCAGCAGCCAAGGTCCTAGCGGGGGGGTCGAGACCCAGTACTTC.